This TCR beta chain was profiled in a study of cytomegalovirus exposure and HLA in healthy donors (dated 2017 in TCRdb). General notes on the study: In an earlier analysis of 550 to 750 of the donors, roughly 300 Gb of sequence data and some 120 million unique TCR beta sequences from roughly 180 million T cells were reported. Among around 400 genotyped donors of the cohort, an average of roughly 230,000 unique TCR beta nucleotide sequences was sequenced per donor, of which approximately 18% were non-productive. The later analysis used no new phenotypic data to find candidate immune exposures, relying instead on TCR beta sequences and their occurrence across donors. Class I and class II HLA loci were covered by the typing at four-digit resolution. The study aimed to test whether signatures of past pathogen exposure could be identified by cataloging public T cell receptors. Every repertoire in the discovery cohort had been generated on one and the same sequencing platform. Donor age, sex, ethnicity and CMV serostatus were compiled alongside the repertoire data. Roughly five DR-DQ haplotypes were handled as single units for association and clustering because linkage in the cohort was strong. To predict cytomegalovirus infection status, the study brought together high-throughput TCR immunosequencing, statistical association of individual TCRs with disease status, and machine learning. Roughly 300 gigabases of sequencing data and tens of millions of unique TCR sequences were included in an early release covering around 650 HLA-typed donors. Besides the first cohort of 666 subjects, a separate validation cohort made up of some 110 different subjects was used. Of the 300 to 400 genotyped donors, approximately 83% fell in the genetic ancestry cluster associated with self-reported Caucasian donors. The number of typed donors differed by locus: about 629-630 for A, B, C, DRB1 and DQB1; approximately 520 for DQA1; 606 for DPA1; and 400 to 480 for DPB1. In a later analysis, previously published TCR beta repertoires from 666 donors were re-analyzed and high-resolution HLA genotyping was added so that TCR occurrence patterns could be studied. An earlier analysis of 500 to 750 of the donors applied high-throughput TCR beta sequencing to assess whether each TCR beta V gene segment acted as functional or pseudogenic. Using immunosequencing, the study profiled T cell repertoires from about 620 subjects and related those repertoires to cytomegalovirus serostatus. A later genetic analysis used genome-wide SNP genotypes for 398 of the 666 donors, treating that subset as a discovery cohort. Overall study results and their limits: Sequencing depth was assumed to be roughly uniform across donors in the presence/absence analyses, though that assumption may not hold. In vitro tests confirmed that a few of the cytomegalovirus-associated TCR beta chains recognize cytomegalovirus antigens. In a later analysis, HLA-associated TCR beta chains were found to be more clonally expanded and to have lower generation probabilities than equally common non-associated chains. Correlated functional status among segregating V segments might be attributable to linkage disequilibrium, but an unknown experimental factor could not be ruled out. Most TCR sequences were observed very rarely across donors, whereas some public TCRs were present in many individuals. The earlier analysis of around 600 of the donors excluded approximately 17 rarely observed V segments, including chromosome 9 orphons, because counts were too low. A later analysis reported that several top co-occurrence clusters appeared linked to parvovirus B19, influenza, CMV and Epstein-Barr virus. The classifier was reported to diagnose cytomegalovirus status with high specificity and sensitivity in both the original cohort and the validation cohort. A further reported finding was that TCR beta sequences accurately predicted the HLA-A and HLA-B alleles for most subjects in the first cohort. A later genetic analysis reported fewer N-insertions in productive TCRs among donors in an Asian-associated ancestry cluster than the roughly 720-donor mean. Most CMV-associated TCR beta chains appeared to be HLA-restricted in a later analysis, and the HLA associations seemed to be driven largely by CMV exposure. It was suggested by the authors that the approach could potentially be generalized to other disease states and immunological phenotypes. A cluster of highly shared sequence variants was judged likely to represent a technical artifact of the sequencing pipeline. HLA typing was unavailable for some donors at each locus, so association tests used only the typed subset. In a later analysis, some 18,000 TCR beta sequences were associated with specific HLA alleles at a false discovery rate of 0.05. V-gene and J-gene trimming of TCR beta chains was associated with a missense DCLRE1C variant in a later genetic analysis, and the association was replicated in an independent cohort. In this cohort, only TCR beta chains were sequenced, and detectable features were limited by the absence of alpha or paired-chain data. In an earlier analysis of more than 500 of the donors, most TCR beta V segments appeared in productive rearrangements about 87% or about 30% of the time, broadly matching IMGT annotations. Assigning TCR associations to individual alleles was difficult when HLA alleles, especially DR and DQ, strongly co-occurred. In the study, approximately 160 TCR beta chains were listed as associated with cytomegalovirus. Some IMGT-functional V segments, including TRBV6-2 and TRBV6-3, could not be told apart with the 87-base-pair reads, so those segments were excluded. Immune exposure information for the cohort was limited to CMV serostatus. In a later analysis, the rate of TCR association differed among HLA loci, with DRB1 alleles having the most associated TCRs and HLA-C alleles having the fewest.

Its CDR3 holds 11 amino acids, cysteine through phenylalanine. Only the CDR3 portion is preserved as DNA: 33 bases, with reading frame beginning at the first base. Trimming at the junction amounts to 8 bases on V and 0 bases on J, and the germline ends lie 4 bases apart. From the germline V gene, CDR1 is SNHLY and CDR2 is FYNNEI. For this clone: Its target antigen remains unknown. One base away there is no much larger clone; base qualities are not given. This same CDR3 is encoded by further DNA sequences in the sample.

The cohort comprised fewer than 700 healthy bone marrow donors. At the time of sampling, all cohort members were nominally healthy, though unrecorded immune exposures were likely present. The donor was CMV seronegative and belonged to the group of roughly 330 seronegative cohort members. A peripheral blood sample was collected from each donor, and TCR beta sequencing was performed on peripheral blood mononuclear cells. Genomic DNA extraction from the blood cell samples was performed with the Qiagen DNeasy Blood Extraction Kit. The library was built by means of the immunoSEQ multiplex PCR assay. The multiplex PCR relied on a mix of 60 forward primers for TCR Vbeta segments and 13 reverse primers for TCR Jbeta segments. The CDR3 region of rearranged TCR beta genes was amplified from genomic DNA with a multiplex PCR assay. The Illumina HiSeq System was used to sequence the amplified TCR beta libraries as 87-base-pair reads. The authors processed their data as follows. Across the 500 to 750 repertoires, a later analysis counted approximately 83 million unique TCR beta chains, approximately 12 million of which were shared by at least two donors. Raw reads were error-corrected and collapsed into unique sequences with a nearest-neighbor algorithm that merged closely related sequences to remove PCR and sequencing errors. Alignment of CDR3 sequences to IMGT reference sequences was used to assign V, D and J gene segments. For a sequence to be retained, at least a six-nucleotide match to both a V gene segment and a J gene segment was required. A rearrangement was called productive if the CDR3 had no stop codons and remained in frame with V and J, and every other rearrangement was called non-productive. CDR3 was defined according to IMGT convention as the region running from the second conserved V-encoded cysteine to the conserved J-encoded phenylalanine. The earlier analysis of approximately 500 of the donors excluded sequences that lacked an unambiguous match to a single V gene segment. In an earlier analysis of 587 of the donors, a V segment was called functional when productive rearrangements were above 56.7%, and segregating when the standard deviation between donors exceeded 5%. A statistical classification framework was built for diagnosing cytomegalovirus status from the catalog of TCR beta chain sequences. A later analysis assigned V and J genes by comparing TCR nucleotide sequences with IMGT/GENE-DB human TR gene sequences. A later analysis assigned CDR3 sequences and most-parsimonious VDJ recombination scenarios with the TCRdist pipeline. In a later analysis, every TCR beta chain was defined by the combination of its CDR3 amino acid sequence and its V-gene family, and reads without a unique V-gene family were dropped. As a way to deal with suspected cross-contamination and a sequencing artifact, a later analysis dropped 450 to 600 nucleotide sequences that were highly shared and had low generation probability. For each public chain, a later analysis derived a clonal expansion index from normalized ranks of inferred template counts within each repertoire. Generation probabilities in a later analysis came from a VDJ recombination model fitted to out-of-frame rearrangements, and those results were checked against IGoR. In a later analysis, TCR-TCR, TCR-HLA and TCR-CMV co-occurrence was scored with hypergeometric tests, and a repertoire-size bias correction was applied to TCR pairs. A later analysis estimated false discovery rates by permuting HLA or CMV assignments 20 times. A later analysis grouped co-occurring TCRs with DBSCAN, adding TCRdist sequence similarity when clustering within HLA-allele-positive subsets. Repertoires with fewer than 30,000 or more than 120,000 public chains, plus five repertoires with anomalous nucleotide sharing, were excluded from co-occurrence clustering. What TCRdb holds here is the immuneACCESS table cut down to in-frame rearrangements. Part of the clones is not present; checked against another copy, under half of the missing clones reflect an unresolved V gene, and the others are unexplained. V, J and clone size derive from that table, while D and trimming were established from the DNA sequence. The sample includes 250,000 to 350,000 clones, with 80% observed a single time. The leading ten clones occupy more than 0.3% of the sample.

Sequencing input: PBMCs. This sequence originates from a girl aged 2 to 9 in good health and CMV-seronegative. In this chain, TRBV2 is recombined with TRBJ2-5, with an unclear D gene assignment. The DNA sequence is as follows: TGTGCCAGCTCTTACCAAGAGACCCAGTACTTC. Its protein is CASSYQETQYF.